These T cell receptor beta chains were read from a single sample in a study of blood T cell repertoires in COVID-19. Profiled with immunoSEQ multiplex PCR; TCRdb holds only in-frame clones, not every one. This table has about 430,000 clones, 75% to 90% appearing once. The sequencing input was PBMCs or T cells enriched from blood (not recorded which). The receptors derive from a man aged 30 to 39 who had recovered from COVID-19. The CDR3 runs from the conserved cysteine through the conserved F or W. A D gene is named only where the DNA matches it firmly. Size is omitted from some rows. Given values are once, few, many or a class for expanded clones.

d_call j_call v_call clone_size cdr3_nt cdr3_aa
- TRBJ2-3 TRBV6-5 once TGTGCCAGCAGATTGGACAGCCGCACAGATACGCAGTATTTT CASRLDSRTDTQYF
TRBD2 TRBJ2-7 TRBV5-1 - TGCGCCAGCAGTTTAGGACTAGCGGCCAACTCGGGGGGTGAGCAGTACTTC CASSLGLAANSGGEQYF
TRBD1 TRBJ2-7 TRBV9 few TGTGCCAGCAACCTACAGGGGAACCCCTACGAGCAGTACTTC CASNLQGNPYEQYF
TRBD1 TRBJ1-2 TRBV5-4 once TGTGCCAGCAGCTTGGTGGGGGACAGCAACTATGGCTACACCTTC CASSLVGDSNYGYTF
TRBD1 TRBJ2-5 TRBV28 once TGTGCCAGCACTCCTCTCGGGACAGGGGAAGAGACCCAGTACTTC CASTPLGTGEETQYF
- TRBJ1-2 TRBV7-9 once TGTGCCAGCAGCTCCGCCGCAACAACGTGCACCTTC CASSSAATTCTF
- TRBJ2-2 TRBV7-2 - TGTGCCAGCAGCTTATTCTGGGGCCACACCGGGGAGCTGTTTTTT CASSLFWGHTGELFF
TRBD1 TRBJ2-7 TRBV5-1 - TGCGCCAGCAGCGTGTCAGGGGGAGCGTCCTACGAGCAGTACTTC CASSVSGGASYEQYF
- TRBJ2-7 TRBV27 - TGTGCCAGCAGTCAGGAGGGCGTCTACGAGCAGTACTTC CASSQEGVYEQYF
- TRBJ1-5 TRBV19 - TGTGCCAGTAGTATAGAGGAGAGCTATCTGAAGCCCCAGCATTTT CASSIEESYLKPQHF
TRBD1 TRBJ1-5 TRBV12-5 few TGTGCTAGTGGCTCGGACAGGGTGGGTCAGCCCCAGCATTTT CASGSDRVGQPQHF
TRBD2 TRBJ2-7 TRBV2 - TGTGCCAGCAGACCAACTAGCGACTCCTACGAGCAGTACTTC CASRPTSDSYEQYF
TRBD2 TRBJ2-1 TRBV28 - TGTGCCAGCATTACTAGCGGATACAATGAGCAGTTCTTC CASITSGYNEQFF
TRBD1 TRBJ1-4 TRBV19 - TGTGCCAGTAGTACGTGGGACAGGGGGGAAGCAACTAATGAAAAACTGTTTTTT CASSTWDRGEATNEKLFF
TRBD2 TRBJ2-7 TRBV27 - TGTGCCAGCAGGATCCATGGACTAGCGGGACCCGTCGCCTACGAGCAGTACTTC CASRIHGLAGPVAYEQYF
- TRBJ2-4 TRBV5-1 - TGCGCCAGCAGCGCCGGGGGACCACAAAACATTCAGTACTTC CASSAGGPQNIQYF
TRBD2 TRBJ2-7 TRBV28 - TGTGCCAGCAGTTTAGGCATACGGGGGGTTTTTGGCGAGCAGTACTTC CASSLGIRGVFGEQYF
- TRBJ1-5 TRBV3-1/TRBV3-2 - TGTGCCAGCAGCCAGGGGAGACATCAGCCCCAGCATTTT CASSQGRHQPQHF
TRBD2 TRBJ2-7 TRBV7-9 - TGTGCCAGCAGCTTAGAGTCGGCGGGGGTTCTAGACTTC CASSLESAGVLDF
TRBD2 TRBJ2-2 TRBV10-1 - TGCGCCAGCAGTGAGTCGATCCGACTAGCGGGACCTACCGTGGCCACCGGGGAGCTGTTTTTT CASSESIRLAGPTVATGELFF
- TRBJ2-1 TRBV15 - TGTGCCACCAGCGGACGCCGACAGGACAATGAGCAGTTCTTC CATSGRRQDNEQFF
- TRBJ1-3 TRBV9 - TGTGCCAGCAGCGTTCATTCCGGAAACACCATATATTTT CASSVHSGNTIYF
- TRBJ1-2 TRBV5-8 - TGTGCCAGCAGCTTAGCCCGCTATGGCTACACCTTC CASSLARYGYTF
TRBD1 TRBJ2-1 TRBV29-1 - TGCAGCGTCGTCAGCACCACCGGGACAGGTGGTGTGGGGTTCTTC CSVVSTTGTGGVGFF
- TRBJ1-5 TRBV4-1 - TGCGCCAGCAGCCGTAGTGGGGGGGGCATCAATCAGCCCCAGCATTTT CASSRSGGGINQPQHF
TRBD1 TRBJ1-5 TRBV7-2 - TGTGCCAGCAGCGCCTCGGGGACAGGCAACTTTTGGGGCAATCAGCCCCAGCATTTT CASSASGTGNFWGNQPQHF
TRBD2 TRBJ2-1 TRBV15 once TGTGCCACCAGCAGAAGGACTAGCGGGAGTGGAGGTGAGCAGTTCTTC CATSRRTSGSGGEQFF
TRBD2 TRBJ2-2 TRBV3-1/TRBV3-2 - TGTGCCAGCAGCCGACGACTAGCGGTCACCGGGGAGCTGTTTTTT CASSRRLAVTGELFF
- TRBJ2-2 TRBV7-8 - TGTGCCAGCAGCCTGGGACAGAACACCGGGGAGCTGTTTTTT CASSLGQNTGELFF
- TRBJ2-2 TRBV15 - TGTGCCACCAGCAGAGGAGGAGGGGACACCGGGGAGCTGTTTTTT CATSRGGGDTGELFF
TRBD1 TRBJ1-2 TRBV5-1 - TGCGCCAGCAGCCCTTCGGGACAGGAGATTATTAACTATGGCTACACCTTC CASSPSGQEIINYGYTF